Listed below are T cell receptor beta chains from one sample, sequenced in a study of shared clonotypes between healthy human individuals. Sequencing used immunoSEQ multiplex PCR; TCRdb keeps in-frame clones, though not all of them. The data hold about 2.3 million clones, with 85% to 95% observed a single time. The specimen sequenced was naive CD4+ T cells from PBMCs. The receptor source for this set is a man aged 18 to 30 in good health. Some clones in this sample may be carry-over from other donors' samples. Both conserved end residues are part of each CDR3. D genes are given only for firm matches. Part of the rows lack a size; the others show once, few, many or a class for expanded clones.

clone_size	d_call	j_call	v_call	cdr3_nt	cdr3_aa
.	TRBD2	TRBJ2-7	TRBV28	TGTGCCAGCAGTTTGGGAGGGGCGGGGGAGCAGTACTTC	CASSLGGAGEQYF
.	.	TRBJ1-3	TRBV6-6	TGTGCCAGCAGTTATACGGGTTATGGAAACACCATATATTTT	CASSYTGYGNTIYF
.	.	TRBJ1-2	TRBV28	TGTGCCAGCAGTTTAAGTGGAGTCGAGGGAGGCTACACCTTC	CASSLSGVEGGYTF
.	.	TRBJ1-1	TRBV5-5	TGTGCCAGCAGCCCCTTCCGAACTGAAGCTTTCTTT	CASSPFRTEAFF
.	.	TRBJ1-1	TRBV7-3	TGTGCCAGCAGCTTAGGACCCGACACTGAAGCTTTCTTT	CASSLGPDTEAFF
.	.	TRBJ2-1	TRBV7-3	TGTGCCAGCAGCTTAATTGCCCCCTCCAATGAGCAGTTCTTC	CASSLIAPSNEQFF
.	TRBD1	TRBJ2-2	TRBV18	TGTGCCAGCTCACACTCCGGGACAGCCCGTAGGACCGGGGAGCTGTTTTTT	CASSHSGTARRTGELFF
.	.	TRBJ2-5	TRBV12-5	TGTGCTAGTGGTTTGGGGGCTGGAGAGACCCAGTACTTC	CASGLGAGETQYF
.	.	TRBJ2-1	TRBV7-7	TGTGCCAGCAGCTTAGGGACTTCCTACAATGAGCAGTTCTTC	CASSLGTSYNEQFF
.	TRBD1	TRBJ2-5	TRBV9	TGTGCCAGCAGCGTATCAGTGACAGGGTTAGAGACCCAGTACTTC	CASSVSVTGLETQYF
.	.	TRBJ1-5	TRBV15	TGTGCCACCAGCACCGTCGAGGCCCAGCCCCAGCATTTT	CATSTVEAQPQHF
few	.	TRBJ2-3	TRBV2	TGTGCCAGCAGTGGTCGGAGAACGCAGTATTTT	CASSGRRTQYF
.	.	TRBJ2-7	TRBV2	TGTGCCAGCAGTGGTGACGGCGAGCAGTACTTC	CASSGDGEQYF
.	TRBD1	TRBJ1-4	TRBV27	TGTGCCAGCAGTTTAAGGACAGGGCGTAATGAAAAACTGTTTTTT	CASSLRTGRNEKLFF
.	TRBD2	TRBJ2-3	TRBV7-3	TGTGCCAGCAGCTTACGGGCTAGCGGGAGGGCCGTAGATACGCAGTATTTT	CASSLRASGRAVDTQYF
.	.	TRBJ1-1	TRBV18	TGTGCCAGCTCCCAGCGACGGGAGAACACTGAAGCTTTCTTT	CASSQRRENTEAFF
.	TRBD1	TRBJ2-3	TRBV4-2	TGTGCCAGCAGCCAAGTCTCAGGGGGCCTTGGCACAGATACGCAGTATTTT	CASSQVSGGLGTDTQYF